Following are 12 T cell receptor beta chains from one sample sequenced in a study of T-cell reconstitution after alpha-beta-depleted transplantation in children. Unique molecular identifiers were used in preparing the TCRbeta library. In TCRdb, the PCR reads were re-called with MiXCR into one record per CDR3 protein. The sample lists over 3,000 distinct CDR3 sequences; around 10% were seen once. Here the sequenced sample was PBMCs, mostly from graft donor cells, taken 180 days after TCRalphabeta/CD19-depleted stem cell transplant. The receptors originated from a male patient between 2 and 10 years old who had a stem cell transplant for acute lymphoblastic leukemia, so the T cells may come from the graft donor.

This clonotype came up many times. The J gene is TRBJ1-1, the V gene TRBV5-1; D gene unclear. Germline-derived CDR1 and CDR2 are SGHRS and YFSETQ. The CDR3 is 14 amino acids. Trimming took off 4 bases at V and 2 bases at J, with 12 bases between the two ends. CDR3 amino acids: CASSLRARNTEAFF. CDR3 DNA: TGCGCCAGCAGCCTTCGGGCCCGAAACACTGAAGCTTTCTTT.

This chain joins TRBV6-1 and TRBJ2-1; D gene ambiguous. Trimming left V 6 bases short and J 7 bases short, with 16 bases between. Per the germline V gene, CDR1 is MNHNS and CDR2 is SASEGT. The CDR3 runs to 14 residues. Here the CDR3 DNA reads TGTGCCAGCAGGATAGATCGGTCGCGGAATGAGCAGTTCTTC. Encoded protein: CASRIDRSRNEQFF.

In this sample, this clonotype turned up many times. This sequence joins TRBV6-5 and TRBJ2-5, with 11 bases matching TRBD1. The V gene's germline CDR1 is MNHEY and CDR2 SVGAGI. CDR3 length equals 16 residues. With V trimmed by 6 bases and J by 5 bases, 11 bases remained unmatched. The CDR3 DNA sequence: TGTGCCAGCAGAGCAACCGGGACAGGGGGGTGGGAGACCCAGTACTTC. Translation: CASRATGTGGWETQYF.

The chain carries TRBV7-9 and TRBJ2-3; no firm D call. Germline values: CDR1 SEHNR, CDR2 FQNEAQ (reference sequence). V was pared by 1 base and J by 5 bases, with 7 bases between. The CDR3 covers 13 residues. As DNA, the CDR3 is TGTGCCAGCAGCTTAGGCGGTTTAGATACGCAGTATTTT. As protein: CASSLGGLDTQYF.

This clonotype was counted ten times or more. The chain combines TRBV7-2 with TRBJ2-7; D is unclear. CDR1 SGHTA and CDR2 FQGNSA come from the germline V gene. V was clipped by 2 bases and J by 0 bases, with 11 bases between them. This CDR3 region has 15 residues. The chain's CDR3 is CASSLRRIYSYEQYF. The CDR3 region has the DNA TGTGCCAGCAGCTTACGTAGGATCTACTCCTACGAGCAGTACTTC.

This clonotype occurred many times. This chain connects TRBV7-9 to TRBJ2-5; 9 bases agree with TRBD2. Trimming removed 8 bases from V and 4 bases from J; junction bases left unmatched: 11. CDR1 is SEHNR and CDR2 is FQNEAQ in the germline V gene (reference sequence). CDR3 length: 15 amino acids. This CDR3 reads CASRGGGRGAETQYF. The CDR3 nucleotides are TGTGCCAGCCGGGGAGGCGGGAGGGGGGCAGAGACCCAGTACTTC.

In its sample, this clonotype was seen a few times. The CDR3 DNA reads as TGTGCCAGCAGCCCCGGTCTCCTCTGCGAGCAGTACTTC. Translation: CASSPGLLCEQYF. The chain uses TRBV5-5 and TRBJ2-7, with unresolved D. This CDR3 is built from 13 residues. Trimming pared 4 bases from V and 6 bases from J, leaving 14 bases between. Germline V CDR1 and CDR2: SGHKS, YYEKEE (reference sequence).

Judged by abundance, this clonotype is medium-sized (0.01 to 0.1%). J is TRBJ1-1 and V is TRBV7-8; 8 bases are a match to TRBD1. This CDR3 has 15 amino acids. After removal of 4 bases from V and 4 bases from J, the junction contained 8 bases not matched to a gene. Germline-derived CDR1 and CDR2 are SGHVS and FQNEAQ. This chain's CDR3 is CASSSGRGQATEAFF. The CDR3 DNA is TGTGCCAGCAGCTCCGGCAGGGGGCAAGCCACTGAAGCTTTCTTT.

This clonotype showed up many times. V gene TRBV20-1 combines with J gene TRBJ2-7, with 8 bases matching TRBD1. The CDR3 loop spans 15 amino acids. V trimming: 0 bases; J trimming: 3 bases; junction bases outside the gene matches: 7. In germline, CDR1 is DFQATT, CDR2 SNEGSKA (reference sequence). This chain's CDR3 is CSARDRLGQGYEQYF. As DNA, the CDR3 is TGCAGTGCTAGAGATCGTCTTGGACAGGGCTACGAGCAGTACTTC.

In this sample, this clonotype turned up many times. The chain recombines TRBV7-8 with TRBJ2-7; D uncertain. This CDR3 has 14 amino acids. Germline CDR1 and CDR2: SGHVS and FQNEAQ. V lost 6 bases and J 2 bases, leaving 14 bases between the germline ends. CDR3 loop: CASRSLAGTYEQYF. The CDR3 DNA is TGTGCCAGCAGGTCTTTGGCAGGAACCTACGAGCAGTACTTC.

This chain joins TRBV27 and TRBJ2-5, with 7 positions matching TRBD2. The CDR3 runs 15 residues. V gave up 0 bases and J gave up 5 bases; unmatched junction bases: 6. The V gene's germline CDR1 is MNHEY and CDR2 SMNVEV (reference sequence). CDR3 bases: TGTGCCAGCAGTTTATCCGGGCAGGGAGGGGAGACCCAGTACTTC. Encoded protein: CASSLSGQGGETQYF.

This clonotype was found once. This CDR3 is CASRLGANTEAFF. As DNA, the CDR3 is TGTGCCAGCAGGCTCGGGGCGAACACTGAAGCTTTCTTT. The gene calls are TRBV3-1 and TRBJ1-1, with TRBD1 as a possible D gene (5 bases). V dropped 6 bases and J dropped 1 base, with 9 bases sitting between them. From germline, CDR1 is LGHDT and CDR2 YNNKEL (reference sequence). CDR3 length: 13 amino acids.